The 21 T cell receptor beta chains given below trace back to one sample, sequenced in a study of blood T cells in healthy people across ages. Next came a second PCR, run for 7 to 11 cycles, which used a sample-barcoded 5' primer along with a J-beta primer mix. Using its own MiXCR run on the 5' RACE reads, TCRdb lists one record per CDR3 protein. This sample has about 700,000 distinct CDR3 sequences, with less than 40% found just once. The sample consisted of blood. The receptors here all came from a woman of 80 years or more in good health.

This clonotype was found a few times. The rearrangement uses TRBV4-2 and TRBJ1-4, with 7 bases lining up with TRBD1. Looked up from germline, CDR1 is LGHNA and CDR2 is YNFKEQ. Trimming took 3 bases from V and 7 from J; bases not matched to a gene: 11. This CDR3 has 16 residues. As DNA, the CDR3 is TGTGCCAGCAGCCAGGGTCGGGCAGGGGGGTTTGAAAAACTGTTTTTT. This codes for CASSQGRAGGFEKLFF.

Written as DNA, the CDR3 is TGCAGTGCTAGGGAGTACAGGGGCTACGAGCAGTACTTC. Translation gives CSAREYRGYEQYF. V and J are TRBV20-1 and TRBJ2-4; 7 nucleotides line up with TRBD1. The tail of the sequence fits TRBJ2-7 better, so the J call may be wrong. Germline values: CDR1 DFQATT, CDR2 SNEGSKA (reference sequence). The CDR3 loop spans 13 amino acids.

V and J are TRBV3-1 and TRBJ2-5; TRBD2 matches at 9 bases. V dropped 3 bases and J dropped 5; count of bases not matched to a gene: 7. The CDR3 extends over 15 amino acids. In germline, CDR1 is LGHDT, CDR2 YNNKEL (reference sequence). CDR3 sequence reads: CASSQTSGGWETQYF. Here the CDR3 DNA reads TGTGCCAGCAGCCAGACCAGCGGGGGGTGGGAGACCCAGTACTTC.

This sequence joins TRBV5-1 and TRBJ2-5; a possible D gene is TRBD2 (6 bases). CDR1 and CDR2 from the germline V gene are SGHRS and YFSETQ. The V gene lost 5 bases and the J gene lost 11 bases, with 19 bases spanning the gap. The length of the CDR3 is 13 residues. The CDR3 DNA follows: TGCGCCAGCAGTACGAACACGGCCCGGGAGCAGTACTTC. Amino acids: CASSTNTAREQYF.

This clonotype was detected many times. J is TRBJ2-1 and V is TRBV15, with D possibly called TRBD1 or TRBD2 (6 bases each). Germline V lookup: CDR1 LNHNV, CDR2 YYDKDF (reference sequence). V shed 1 base and J shed 0 bases, with 19 bases lying between them. The CDR3 loop spans 19 amino acids. The CDR3 here is CATSRALVGGPSSYNEQFF. The CDR3 DNA reads as TGTGCCACCAGCAGAGCCCTAGTGGGGGGCCCGAGCTCCTACAATGAGCAGTTCTTC. Full variable domain (outside the CDR3, taken from reference TRBV15 and TRBJ2-1): DAMVIQNPRYQVTQFGKPVTLSCSQTLNHNVMYWYQQKSSQAPKLLFHYYDKDFNNEADTPDNFQSRRPNTSFCFLDIRSPGLGDTAMYLCATSRALVGGPSSYNEQFFGPGTRLTVL.

As concerns this clonotype: The junction does not match germline at one end; this may be a read error. The genes are TRBV29-1 and TRBJ1-4; D call uncertain. The CDR3 contains 13 residues. Per the germline V gene, CDR1 is SQVTM and CDR2 is ANQGSEA. Here the CDR3 reads CSVGAVTNEKLCF. In nucleotides, the CDR3 is TGCAGCGTTGGGGCAGTAACTAATGAAAAACTGTGTTTT.

This clonotype was counted many times. The chain combines TRBV11-2 with TRBJ2-1, with TRBD1 matching over 9 bases. V shed 3 bases, J shed 5 bases, and the junction held 8 bases outside the gene matches. From germline, CDR1 is SGHAT and CDR2 FQNNGV. The CDR3 length is 16 residues. CDR3 protein: CASSFNPQGANNEQFF. As DNA, the CDR3 is TGTGCCAGCAGCTTCAACCCACAGGGGGCGAACAATGAGCAGTTCTTC.

The V gene is TRBV7-6, the J gene TRBJ1-5, with a possible D match to TRBD1 (6 bases). The CDR3 spans 15 residues. V was trimmed by 6 bases and J by 0 bases, leaving 12 bases between them. CDR1 and CDR2 (germline): SGHVS, FNYEAQ. The CDR3 is CASRLGQNSNQPQHF. The CDR3 bases are TGTGCCAGCAGGCTAGGACAGAATAGCAATCAGCCCCAGCATTTT. Full variable domain (outside the CDR3, taken from reference TRBV7-6 and TRBJ1-5): GAGVSQSPRYKVTKRGQDVALRCDPISGHVSLYWYRQALGQGPEFLTYFNYEAQQDKSGLPNDRFSAERPEGSISTLTIQRTEQRDSAMYRCASRLGQNSNQPQHFGDGTRLSIL.

This clonotype was seen at least ten times. The V call is TRBV7-9, the J call TRBJ1-2, with D hard to call. The V end was cut by 4 bases, the J end by 2 bases, with 8 bases between. This CDR3 is 13 amino acids long. Germline V lookup: CDR1 SEHNR, CDR2 FQNEAQ (reference sequence). The CDR3 region has the DNA TGTGCCAGCAGCTCATCAGCGAACTATGGCTACACCTTC. Encoded protein: CASSSSANYGYTF.

V gene TRBV19 combines with J gene TRBJ2-7; D unclear. This CDR3 comprises 11 residues. Germline CDR1 LNHDA, CDR2 SQIVND (reference sequence). Trimming left V 3 bases short and J 4 bases short, with 4 bases between. Here the CDR3 DNA reads TGTGCCAGTAGTATTGAGTACGAGCAGTACTTC. Translated, it gives CASSIEYEQYF.

There are many counts of this clonotype. The chain's CDR3 is CASTEGRNEQYF. The CDR3 bases are TGTGCCAGCACGGAGGGACGGAACGAGCAGTACTTC. This rearrangement joins TRBV7-2 to TRBJ2-7; TRBD2 is a possible D gene (6 bases). CDR3 length: 12 residues. CDR1 SGHTA and CDR2 FQGNSA come from the germline V gene. Trimming shortened V by 7 bases and J by 5 bases, and 12 bases separated the two germline ends.

The gene calls are TRBV20-1 and TRBJ1-2; perhaps TRBD1 as D (6 bases). The ends were cut back, 3 bases at V and 4 bases at J, with 9 bases in the middle. This CDR3 has 12 residues. The germline gives CDR1 DFQATT, CDR2 SNEGSKA (reference sequence). The CDR3 DNA reads TGCAGTGCTAGCAGGGGTCCCTATGGCTACACCTTC. It yields the protein CSASRGPYGYTF.

This clonotype has at least ten counts. Possible read error: a much larger clone is one base away. The CDR3 sequence is CASSLGHGYEQYF. Written as DNA, the CDR3 is TGTGCCAGCAGCTTAGGACACGGCTACGAGCAGTACTTC. This chain links TRBV7-9 with TRBJ2-7; D ambiguous. V was pared by 1 base and J by 3 bases, with 7 bases between. The CDR3 has 13 amino acids. CDR1 is SEHNR, CDR2 FQNEAQ, per germline (reference sequence).

For this clonotype: This clone may be a read error of a much larger clone one base away. The V gene is TRBV4-3, the J gene TRBJ1-2; no definite D call. Trimming cost V 0 bases and J 8 bases, with 13 bases left between them. CDR3 length equals 14 residues. Germline CDR1 and CDR2: LGHNA and YSLEER. The CDR3 here is CASSQDRSCRGYTF. The CDR3 coding sequence is TGCGCCAGCAGCCAAGATCGATCGTGCCGAGGCTACACCTTC.

The CDR3 bases are TGTGCCAGCAGAACGACTAGCGGGGCTGACACAGATACGCAGTATTTT. Protein sequence: CASRTTSGADTDTQYF. The chain recombines TRBV12-3 or TRBV12-4 with TRBJ2-3; 11 positions match TRBD2. The CDR3 sequence is 16 residues long. The V gene end was trimmed by 6 bases and the J gene end by 2 bases; junction bases not matched to a gene: 7.

The chain uses TRBV12-3 or TRBV12-4 and TRBJ2-3; D might be TRBD1 (5 bases). The V end was cut by 8 bases, the J end by 13 bases, with 22 bases between. The CDR3 is 13 residues long. The CDR3 here is CASVRWGADAEYF. CDR3 in DNA: TGTGCCAGCGTCAGGTGGGGCGCAGATGCGGAGTATTTT.

This sequence joins TRBV11-2 and TRBJ2-1, with 7 bases matching TRBD2. The germline CDR1 and CDR2 sequences are SGHAT and FQNNGV. V lost 0 bases to trimming and J lost 6 bases; unmatched junction nucleotides: 5. The CDR3 has 15 residues. Here the CDR3 reads CASSLDAGTTNEQFF. CDR3 nucleotide sequence: TGTGCCAGCAGCTTAGATGCCGGGACTACCAATGAGCAGTTCTTC.

This clonotype was seen more than once but under ten times. The J gene is TRBJ2-7, the V gene TRBV2; 11 positions agree with TRBD1. The DNA end favors TRBJ2-5, so the J call may be wrong. Germline V gives CDR1 SNHLY, CDR2 FYNNEI. The CDR3 has 15 residues. The CDR3 nucleotides read TGTGCCAGCAATCAGGACAGGGGGCTTGAAGAGACCCAGTACTTC. Translated, it gives CASNQDRGLEETQYF.

This sequence joins TRBV6-5 and TRBJ1-4, with TRBD1 matching 8 bases. CDR1 and CDR2 (germline): MNHEY, SVGAGI. The CDR3 is 18 amino acids. Unmatched junction bases numbered 14, after V lost 4 bases and J lost 4 bases. Here the CDR3 DNA reads TGTGCCAGCAGTTCCCTTTACAGGGGGAACTCCTTTAATGAAAAACTGTTTTTT. It translates to CASSSLYRGNSFNEKLFF.

This clonotype was picked up many times. The chain links TRBV7-7 to TRBJ2-1, with TRBD2 identical over 7 bases. CDR1 is SSHAT and CDR2 is FNYEAQ in the germline V gene (reference sequence). V trimming: 5 bases; J trimming: 5 bases; junction bases outside the gene matches: 3. The CDR3 totals 13 residues. CDR3 coding DNA: TGTGCCAGCAGCACCCGGGAGGACAATGAGCAGTTCTTC. It codes for CASSTREDNEQFF.

This clonotype was found many times. The rearrangement links TRBV5-4 to TRBJ2-5; no clear D. In germline, CDR1 is SGHNT, CDR2 YYREEE (reference sequence). Trimming removed 4 bases at V and 7 bases at J, with 17 bases between. This CDR3 spans 14 amino acids. The DNA of the CDR3 is TGTGCCAGCAGCGCGGACGGGTTGGCGGCGACCCAGTACTTC. This sequence encodes CASSADGLAATQYF.